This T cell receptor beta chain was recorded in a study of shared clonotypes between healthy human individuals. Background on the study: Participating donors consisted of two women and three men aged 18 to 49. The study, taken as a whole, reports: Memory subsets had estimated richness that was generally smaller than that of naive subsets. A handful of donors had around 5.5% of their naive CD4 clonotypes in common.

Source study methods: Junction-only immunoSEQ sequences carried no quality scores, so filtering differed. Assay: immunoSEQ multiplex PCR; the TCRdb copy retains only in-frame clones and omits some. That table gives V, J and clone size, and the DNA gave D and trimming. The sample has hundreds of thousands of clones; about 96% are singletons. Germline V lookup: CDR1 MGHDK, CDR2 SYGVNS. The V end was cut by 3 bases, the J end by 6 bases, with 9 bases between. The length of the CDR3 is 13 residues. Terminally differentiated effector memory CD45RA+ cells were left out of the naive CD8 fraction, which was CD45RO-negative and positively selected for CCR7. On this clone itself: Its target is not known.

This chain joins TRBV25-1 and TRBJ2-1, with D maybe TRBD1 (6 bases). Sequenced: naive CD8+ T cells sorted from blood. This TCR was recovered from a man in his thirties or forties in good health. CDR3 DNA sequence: TGTGCCAGCAGTGAGTTGGGGGCCAATGAGCAGTTCTTC. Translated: CASSELGANEQFF.